The rows below give T cell receptor beta chains drawn from one sample of a study of siplizumab effects on memory and regulatory T cells. TCRdb keeps only in-frame clones here, not all; method: immunoSEQ multiplex PCR. The sample holds about 82,000 clones, roughly 87% seen once. The sequencing sample was made of Tregs sorted from blood. Receptor source: a human donor in good health. Both conserved end residues are part of each CDR3. The D gene is left open where the match is weak. Rows may omit the clone size; those that give it use once, few, many or a size class.

d_call,j_call,v_call,clone_size,cdr3_aa,cdr3_nt
NA,TRBJ1-1,TRBV21-1,NA,CASSKEVQGNTEAFF,TGTGCCAGCAGCAAAGAGGTGCAGGGGAACACTGAAGCTTTCTTT
TRBD1,TRBJ2-2,TRBV18,NA,CASSLSGTGATGELFF,TGTGCCAGCTCACTTTCCGGGACAGGGGCCACCGGGGAGCTGTTTTTT
TRBD2,TRBJ2-5,TRBV15,NA,CATSRDLGRGIQETQYF,TGTGCCACCAGCAGAGATTTAGGGCGGGGGATCCAAGAGACCCAGTACTTC
NA,TRBJ1-5,TRBV19,medium-sized,CASSMLRVSNQPQHF,TGTGCCAGTAGTATGTTACGGGTCAGCAATCAGCCCCAGCATTTT
TRBD1,TRBJ2-3,TRBV4-1,NA,CASSQDAGDRVTDTQYF,TGCGCCAGCAGCCAAGATGCGGGGGACAGGGTGACAGATACGCAGTATTTT
NA,TRBJ1-6,TRBV4-2,once,CASSQASWTDRNSPLHF,TGTGCCAGCAGCCAAGCTTCATGGACAGATAGAAATTCACCCCTCCACTTT
NA,TRBJ1-6,TRBV6-5,few,CASRDPGHNSPLHF,TGTGCCAGCAGAGATCCGGGGCATAATTCACCCCTCCACTTT
NA,TRBJ2-3,TRBV5-1,NA,CASSSLGTTDTQYF,TGCGCCAGCAGCTCCCTAGGGACCACAGATACGCAGTATTTT
TRBD2,TRBJ2-1,TRBV15,NA,CATSSPLAGAQEQFF,TGTGCCACCAGCAGCCCACTAGCGGGGGCACAAGAGCAGTTCTTC
NA,TRBJ1-1,TRBV30,NA,CAWREGGTGEAFF,TGTGCCTGGCGGGAGGGGGGAACAGGTGAAGCTTTCTTT
NA,TRBJ2-2,TRBV6-6,NA,CASSYPHNQRAGELFF,TGTGCCAGCAGTTACCCGCACAACCAACGTGCCGGGGAGCTGTTTTTT
TRBD2,TRBJ2-7,TRBV13,NA,CASSFRLLARDYEQYF,TGTGCCAGCAGCTTTCGGTTACTAGCGAGGGACTACGAGCAGTACTTC
NA,TRBJ2-7,TRBV7-6,once,CASSAGQTYEQYF,TGTGCCAGCAGCGCGGGCCAAACCTACGAGCAGTACTTC
NA,TRBJ1-2,TRBV5-4,NA,CASSGTNYGYTF,TGTGCCAGCAGCGGCACGAACTATGGCTACACCTTC
TRBD1,TRBJ1-2,TRBV6-1,NA,CASTPGQGLGGYTF,TGTGCCAGCACCCCGGGACAGGGGTTGGGTGGCTACACCTTC
NA,TRBJ2-6,TRBV23-1,NA,CASSQGLALGANVLTF,TGCGCCAGCAGTCAAGGCCTCGCTCTGGGGGCCAACGTCCTGACTTTC
NA,TRBJ1-1,TRBV15,NA,CATSRDKYLVGVNRNTEAFF,TGTGCCACCAGCAGAGATAAGTATTTGGTCGGGGTAAACCGGAACACTGAAGCTTTCTTT
TRBD2,TRBJ2-3,TRBV5-1,NA,CASSTTLAGGTDTQYF,TGCGCCAGCAGCACCACCCTAGCGGGGGGCACAGATACGCAGTATTTT
TRBD1,TRBJ2-1,TRBV5-1,NA,CASSLAGGTGGNEQFF,TGCGCCAGCAGCTTGGCTGGCGGGACAGGGGGGAATGAGCAGTTCTTC
NA,TRBJ2-1,TRBV15,NA,CATSDRQDSHSYNEQFF,TGTGCCACCTCCGATAGACAGGACTCGCACTCCTACAATGAGCAGTTCTTC
NA,TRBJ2-6,TRBV4-3,NA,CASSQDRSSGANVLTF,TGCGCCAGCAGCCAAGATCGCAGCTCTGGGGCCAACGTCCTGACTTTC
NA,TRBJ2-6,TRBV9,NA,CASSGSSGANVLTF,TGTGCCAGCAGCGGGAGCTCTGGGGCCAACGTCCTGACTTTC
TRBD1,TRBJ1-1,TRBV6-6,NA,CASSYSGTAEAFF,TGTGCCAGCAGTTACTCGGGGACAGCTGAAGCTTTCTTT
NA,TRBJ1-5,TRBV5-6,NA,CASSYLNSNQPQHF,TGTGCCAGCAGCTACCTTAATAGCAATCAGCCCCAGCATTTT
NA,TRBJ1-5,TRBV19,NA,CASSMGTVYSNQPQHF,TGTGCCAGTAGTATGGGCACGGTGTATAGCAATCAGCCCCAGCATTTT
NA,TRBJ1-3,TRBV4-3,NA,CASSQDTPGSGNTIYF,TGCGCCAGCAGCCAAGATACCCCAGGTTCTGGAAACACCATATATTTT
TRBD1,TRBJ1-5,TRBV6-6,NA,CASSLGTGDNQPQHF,TGTGCCAGCAGTCTTGGGACAGGAGATAATCAGCCCCAGCATTTT
NA,TRBJ2-7,TRBV5-1,NA,CASSLEGVPSYEQYF,TGCGCCAGCAGCTTGGAAGGTGTACCTTCCTACGAGCAGTACTTC
NA,TRBJ1-1,TRBV11-1,NA,CASSLAASTEAFF,TGTGCCAGCAGCTTAGCAGCGAGCACTGAAGCTTTCTTT
NA,TRBJ2-7,TRBV6-6,NA,CASSYSPGSSQQYF,TGTGCCAGCAGTTACTCGCCCGGGTCTTCCCAGCAGTACTTC
NA,TRBJ1-5,TRBV5-1,NA,CASSLWGNQPQHF,TGCGCCAGCAGCTTGTGGGGGAATCAGCCCCAGCATTTT
NA,TRBJ1-2,TRBV2,NA,CASSDWGVDYGYTF,TGTGCCAGCAGTGACTGGGGAGTAGACTATGGCTACACCTTC
TRBD2,TRBJ2-5,TRBV5-4,NA,CASSLRLAGGLQETQYF,TGTGCCAGCAGCTTGAGACTAGCGGGGGGCCTCCAAGAGACCCAGTACTTC